This TCR beta chain is drawn from a study of blood T cell repertoires in COVID-19. Background on the study: The origin of the acute and convalescent COVID-19 samples was the United States, Italy and Spain. In each case, the material was cDNA or gDNA derived from T cells, B-cell-depleted T cells, or PBMCs.

Germline V gene lookup returns CDR1 SNHLY and CDR2 FYNNEI. Trimming took off 1 base at V and 4 bases at J, with 10 bases between the two ends. The CDR3 length is 14 residues. As handled by the study authors: Amplification of reference gene primers provided the estimated nucleated cell counts. The assay was immunoSEQ multiplex PCR, and TCRdb's table has in-frame clones only and misses some. That table gives V, J and clone size, and the DNA gave D and trimming. The sample contains 150,000 to 200,000 clones, about 91% of which appear only once. This TCR came from a woman aged 25-40 years with acute or convalescent COVID-19. Specimen: peripheral blood. The V gene is TRBV2, the J gene TRBJ1-2, with D unresolved. CDR3 sequence (DNA): TGTGCCAGCAGTGAAGTGCGCTCAATCTATGGCTACACCTTC. Encoded protein: CASSEVRSIYGYTF.